Below are 30 T cell receptor beta chains sequenced from a single sample in a study of cytomegalovirus exposure and HLA in healthy donors. PCR involved 60 Vbeta and 13 Jbeta primers. Profiling relied on immunoSEQ multiplex PCR, and the TCRdb table lists in-frame clones only, not all of them. This sample's table has 120,000 or so clones. The source material was PBMCs. Receptors originate from a man younger than 35 in good health and CMV-seronegative.

The chain has TRBV20-1 and TRBJ2-5; maybe TRBD1 (6 bases). This CDR3 spans 11 amino acids. Trimming removed 5 bases at V and 4 bases at J, with 8 bases between. Germline loops: CDR1 DFQATT, CDR2 SNEGSKA (reference sequence). The CDR3, as DNA: TGCAGTGCTTACAGGGTAGAGACCCAGTACTTC. It codes for CSAYRVETQYF.

The chain links TRBV6-7 to TRBJ1-4, with unresolved D. TRBV6-7 is treated as an ORF (open reading frame) with a function not yet certain. This CDR3 spans 16 amino acids. V shed 0 bases and J shed 2 bases, with 10 bases lying between them. This CDR3 is CASSYSIAGTNEKLFF. The CDR3 coding sequence is TGTGCCAGCAGTTACTCGATCGCGGGGACTAATGAAAAACTGTTTTTT.

V is TRBV6-1 and J is TRBJ2-5; TRBD1 is a possible D gene (7 bases). Trimming pared 4 bases from V and 11 bases from J, leaving 14 bases between. The CDR3 contains 12 residues. Germline V gene lookup returns CDR1 MNHNS and CDR2 SASEGT. The CDR3 DNA sequence: TGTGCCAGCAGTGGCGGGACAGCTAAGCAGTACTTC. It translates to CASSGGTAKQYF.

The genes are TRBV6-1 and TRBJ1-1; 8 bases fit TRBD1. Germline assignment: CDR1 MNHNS and CDR2 SASEGT. The CDR3 runs 13 residues. Trimming cost V 6 bases and J 3 bases; bases outside gene matches: 3. The chain's CDR3 is CASRTGAYTEAFF. In DNA, the CDR3 is TGTGCCAGCAGGACAGGGGCGTACACTGAAGCTTTCTTT.

The J gene is TRBJ2-7, the V gene TRBV19, with TRBD2 identical over 7 bases. There are 15 residues in the CDR3. V lost 5 bases to trimming and J lost 2 bases; unmatched junction nucleotides: 9. Looked up from germline, CDR1 is LNHDA and CDR2 is SQIVND (reference sequence). The CDR3 DNA reads TGTGCCAGTAGTTTACAAGCGGGAAGTACCTACGAGCAGTACTTC. Protein: CASSLQAGSTYEQYF.

The chain carries TRBV13 and TRBJ2-5; 13 bases are shared with TRBD2. Per the germline V gene, CDR1 is PRHDT and CDR2 is FYEKMQ (reference sequence). The CDR3 runs 16 residues. Trimming cost V 5 bases and J 3 bases; bases outside gene matches: 6. CDR3 in DNA: TGTGCCAGCAGCGCAACCGGGACTAGCGGGAAAGAGACCCAGTACTTC. It specifies CASSATGTSGKETQYF.

The genes are TRBV5-4 and TRBJ1-2, with 10 bases aligning to TRBD1. J was trimmed by 8 bases and V by 4 bases; bases with no gene match: 5. CDR1 SGHNT and CDR2 YYREEE come from the germline V gene (reference sequence). There are 13 residues in the CDR3. In DNA form, the CDR3 reads TGTGCCAGCAGCCGGGACAGGGGTGAAGGCTACACCTTC. Residues: CASSRDRGEGYTF.

The V gene is TRBV13, the J gene TRBJ1-1, with D possibly TRBD1 on 5 matching bases. Germline CDR1 reads PRHDT; CDR2 reads FYEKMQ (reference sequence). With 0 bases removed from V and 10 bases from J, the gap between germline ends came to 9 bases. The CDR3 loop spans 12 amino acids. The CDR3 nucleotides read TGTGCCAGCAGCTTAGGGGACACAGTAGCTTTCTTT. The encoded protein is CASSLGDTVAFF.

This chain joins TRBV6-1 and TRBJ2-5; 8 bases match TRBD2. The CDR3 spans 14 residues. Germline lookup yields CDR1 MNHNS and CDR2 SASEGT. V shed 2 bases, J shed 9 bases, and the junction held 8 bases outside the gene matches. CDR3 in amino acids: CASSEFFSGAAQYF. The DNA of the CDR3 is TGTGCCAGCAGTGAATTCTTTAGCGGGGCCGCCCAGTACTTC.

The rearrangement links TRBV7-9 to TRBJ2-5; D is perhaps TRBD2 (7 bases). The J call may be faulty, since TRBJ2-7 better matches the DNA end. This CDR3 region has 13 residues. The germline V gene encodes CDR1 SEHNR and CDR2 FQNEAQ (reference sequence). The CDR3 reads CASVRGGAYEQYF. The CDR3 DNA sequence: TGTGCCAGCGTGAGGGGGGGAGCCTACGAGCAGTACTTC.

The V gene is TRBV19, the J gene TRBJ2-1, with TRBD2 matching 14 bases. This CDR3 has 15 amino acids. Germline-derived CDR1 and CDR2 are LNHDA and SQIVND (reference sequence). Trimming took 4 bases from V and 5 from J; bases not matched to a gene: 1. CDR3 protein: CASSRTSGRNNEQFF. The CDR3 nucleotides read TGTGCCAGTAGTAGGACTAGCGGGAGGAACAATGAGCAGTTCTTC.

The J gene is TRBJ2-7, the V gene TRBV7-6; the D gene is possibly TRBD1 (5 bases). V was clipped by 5 bases and J by 0 bases, with 11 bases between them. The CDR3 runs 14 residues. Germline V gene data show CDR1 as SGHVS and CDR2 as FNYEAQ. The CDR3 sequence is CASSPRGYSYEQYF. CDR3 DNA sequence: TGTGCCAGCAGCCCTAGGGGTTACTCCTACGAGCAGTACTTC.

On this clone: Additional DNA sequences in this sample encode the identical CDR3. The J gene is TRBJ1-1, the V gene TRBV4-1; tentatively, D is TRBD1 (5 bases). The V and J ends lost 7 bases and 1 base respectively, with 19 bases between them. The CDR3 length is 16 residues. Germline V gene data show CDR1 as MGHRA and CDR2 as YSYEKL. The CDR3 nucleotides read TGCGCCAGCATGCCTAGGGGTGACAGTCCGAACACTGAAGCTTTCTTT. Its translation: CASMPRGDSPNTEAFF.

V usage is TRBV5-6 and J usage is TRBJ1-2; 7 bases line up with TRBD1. There are 13 residues in the CDR3. J was trimmed by 7 bases and V by 5 bases; bases with no gene match: 8. The germline V gene has CDR1 SGHDT and CDR2 YYEEEE. In DNA, the CDR3 is TGTGCCAGCAGTTCTGACAGGGTCGCTGGCTACACCTTC. Encoded protein: CASSSDRVAGYTF.

This chain connects TRBV18 to TRBJ2-5; maybe TRBD2 (7 bases). Trimming cost V 3 bases and J 5 bases, with 13 bases left between them. CDR1 and CDR2 (germline): KGHSH, LQKENI. The CDR3 runs to 14 residues. CDR3: CASSPGRGGETQYF. The CDR3 DNA sequence: TGTGCCAGCTCACCCGGCAGGGGAGGGGAGACCCAGTACTTC.

This chain links TRBV7-9 with TRBJ2-3, with 7 bases identical to TRBD1. V dropped 4 bases and J dropped 2; count of bases not matched to a gene: 6. This CDR3 has 15 amino acids. Germline V gene sequence: CDR1 SEHNR, CDR2 FQNEAQ (reference sequence). CDR3 sequence: CASSYRQGATDTQYF. DNA for the CDR3: TGTGCCAGCAGCTATCGACAGGGTGCCACAGATACGCAGTATTTT.

This chain joins TRBV28 and TRBJ1-4; weak D call: TRBD1 (6 bases). Germline CDR1 is MDHEN and CDR2 is SYDVKM. The CDR3 consists of 14 residues. Deletions cut 6 bases from V and 12 bases from J, with 20 bases between. CDR3 DNA: TGTGCCAGCAGGCCCCAGGGGCAGGGGTTTCAACTGTTTTTT. Amino acids: CASRPQGQGFQLFF.

The J gene is TRBJ2-7, the V gene TRBV4-1, with TRBD2 identical over 10 bases. This CDR3 is 16 amino acids long. CDR1 MGHRA and CDR2 YSYEKL come from the germline V gene. With 4 bases clipped from V and 5 bases from J, the junction kept 11 bases outside the gene matches. For the CDR3, the DNA is TGCGCCAGCAGCCGGGGGACCCTAGCGGGAGTCGACGAGCAGTACTTC. Protein: CASSRGTLAGVDEQYF.

This chain joins TRBV28 and TRBJ2-7; possibly TRBD2 for D (7 bases). The germline V gene has CDR1 MDHEN and CDR2 SYDVKM. V was clipped by 6 bases and J by 2 bases, with 11 bases between them. There are 13 residues in the CDR3. The CDR3 is CASRGGGPYEQYF. In DNA form, the CDR3 reads TGTGCCAGCAGGGGAGGGGGTCCCTACGAGCAGTACTTC.

The chain couples TRBV7-2 to TRBJ2-3; D is uncertain. Looked up from germline, CDR1 is SGHTA and CDR2 is FQGNSA. This CDR3 has 11 amino acids. V was pared by 7 bases and J by 8 bases, with 10 bases between. The CDR3 region is CASIGHSTQYF. CDR3 in DNA: TGTGCCAGCATTGGGCACAGTACGCAGTATTTT.

CDR3 sequence reads: CASSAAVPFSGNTIYF. As DNA, the CDR3 is TGTGCCAGCAGCGCCGCGGTGCCCTTCTCTGGAAACACCATATATTTT. The rearrangement links TRBV7-8 to TRBJ1-3; no reliable D call. CDR3 length: 16 amino acids. CDR1 is SGHVS and CDR2 is FQNEAQ in the germline V gene. The V end was cut by 5 bases, the J end by 0 bases, with 14 bases between.

The chain is built from TRBV2 and TRBJ1-1; 7 positions match TRBD1. This CDR3 spans 14 amino acids. V dropped 6 bases and J dropped 4; count of bases not matched to a gene: 8. CDR1 is SNHLY and CDR2 is FYNNEI in the germline V gene. In DNA, the CDR3 is TGTGCCAGCAGGGGATTACAGGGGTTCACTGAAGCTTTCTTT. Translation: CASRGLQGFTEAFF.

The chain has TRBV5-1 and TRBJ2-1, with D perhaps matching TRBD2 (6 bases). The germline V and J ends were trimmed by 0 bases and 9 bases, with 10 bases remaining between them. The CDR3 is 13 residues long. Germline CDR1 reads SGHRS; CDR2 reads YFSETQ. The CDR3 region is CASSLAGELEQFF. CDR3 in DNA: TGCGCCAGCAGCTTGGCGGGGGAGCTTGAGCAGTTCTTC. Combining the CDR3 with reference TRBV5-1 and TRBJ2-1 gives the whole variable domain KAGVTQTPRYLIKTRGQQVTLSCSPISGHRSVSWYQQTPGQGLQFLFEYFSETQRNKGNFPGRFSGRQFSNSRSEMNVSTLELGDSALYLCASSLAGELEQFFGPGTRLTVL.

The gene calls are TRBV4-2 and TRBJ2-7, with D tentatively TRBD2 (6 bases). The length of the CDR3 is 15 residues. V dropped 4 bases and J dropped 5 bases, with 18 bases sitting between them. CDR1 LGHNA and CDR2 YNFKEQ come from the germline V gene. The CDR3 protein is CASSPRGSKTDEQYF. The CDR3 DNA is TGTGCCAGCAGCCCCCGGGGGTCGAAAACGGACGAGCAGTACTTC.

V usage is TRBV5-5 and J usage is TRBJ2-4; 7 bases align to TRBD1. This CDR3 is 17 amino acids long. The J segment lost 8 bases and the V segment lost 1 base, leaving 15 bases of the junction unmatched. Germline CDR1 and CDR2: SGHKS and YYEKEE (reference sequence). This CDR3 is CASSLSGGTGLPDIQYF. Here the CDR3 DNA reads TGTGCCAGCAGCTTGTCAGGGGGAACAGGGTTGCCGGACATTCAGTACTTC.

J is TRBJ2-1 and V is TRBV18; no reliable D call. CDR1 KGHSH and CDR2 LQKENI come from the germline V gene. Trimming cost V 6 bases and J 7 bases, with 16 bases left between them. The CDR3 spans 14 residues. The CDR3 loop reads CASSPQATRNEQFF. DNA of the CDR3: TGTGCCAGCTCCCCTCAAGCTACTCGGAATGAGCAGTTCTTC.

V usage is TRBV2 and J usage is TRBJ1-1; D is uncertain. V lost 7 bases to trimming and J lost 0 bases, with 9 bases between them. The germline V gene has CDR1 SNHLY and CDR2 FYNNEI. The CDR3 contains 13 residues. The CDR3 coding sequence is TGTGCCAGCACCGGGGTGTTGAACACTGAAGCTTTCTTT. Amino acids: CASTGVLNTEAFF.

V usage is TRBV18 and J usage is TRBJ1-5; tentative D call: TRBD1 (5 bases). With 6 bases removed from V and 2 bases from J, the gap between germline ends came to 11 bases. CDR3 length: 14 amino acids. CDR1 and CDR2 (germline): KGHSH, LQKENI. The DNA of the CDR3 is TGTGCCAGCTCGGGCGAAGGGGGCAATCAGCCCCAGCATTTT. Amino acid sequence: CASSGEGGNQPQHF.

The chain uses TRBV9 and TRBJ2-1, with 8 bases identical to TRBD1. CDR1 and CDR2 (germline): SGDLS, YYNGEE. The CDR3 extends over 16 amino acids. With V trimmed by 3 bases and J by 0 bases, 5 bases remained unmatched. The CDR3 region is CASSGGQESSYNEQFF. The CDR3 DNA is TGTGCCAGCAGCGGGGGACAGGAGAGCTCCTACAATGAGCAGTTCTTC. Filled out from reference TRBV9 and TRBJ2-1, the complete variable domain reads DSGVTQTPKHLITATGQRVTLRCSPRSGDLSVYWYQQSLDQGLQFLIQYYNGEERAKGNILERFSAQQFPDLHSELNLSSLELGDSALYFCASSGGQESSYNEQFFGPGTRLTVL.

The genes are TRBV7-8 and TRBJ1-2; 10 bases align to TRBD1. From germline, CDR1 is SGHVS and CDR2 FQNEAQ. J gave up 8 bases and V 5 bases, and 8 bases lay outside the gene matches. The CDR3 spans 14 residues. CDR3 DNA sequence: TGTGCCAGCAGCCCGGGACAGGGGCGGGGCGGCTACACCTTC. Its protein product is CASSPGQGRGGYTF.